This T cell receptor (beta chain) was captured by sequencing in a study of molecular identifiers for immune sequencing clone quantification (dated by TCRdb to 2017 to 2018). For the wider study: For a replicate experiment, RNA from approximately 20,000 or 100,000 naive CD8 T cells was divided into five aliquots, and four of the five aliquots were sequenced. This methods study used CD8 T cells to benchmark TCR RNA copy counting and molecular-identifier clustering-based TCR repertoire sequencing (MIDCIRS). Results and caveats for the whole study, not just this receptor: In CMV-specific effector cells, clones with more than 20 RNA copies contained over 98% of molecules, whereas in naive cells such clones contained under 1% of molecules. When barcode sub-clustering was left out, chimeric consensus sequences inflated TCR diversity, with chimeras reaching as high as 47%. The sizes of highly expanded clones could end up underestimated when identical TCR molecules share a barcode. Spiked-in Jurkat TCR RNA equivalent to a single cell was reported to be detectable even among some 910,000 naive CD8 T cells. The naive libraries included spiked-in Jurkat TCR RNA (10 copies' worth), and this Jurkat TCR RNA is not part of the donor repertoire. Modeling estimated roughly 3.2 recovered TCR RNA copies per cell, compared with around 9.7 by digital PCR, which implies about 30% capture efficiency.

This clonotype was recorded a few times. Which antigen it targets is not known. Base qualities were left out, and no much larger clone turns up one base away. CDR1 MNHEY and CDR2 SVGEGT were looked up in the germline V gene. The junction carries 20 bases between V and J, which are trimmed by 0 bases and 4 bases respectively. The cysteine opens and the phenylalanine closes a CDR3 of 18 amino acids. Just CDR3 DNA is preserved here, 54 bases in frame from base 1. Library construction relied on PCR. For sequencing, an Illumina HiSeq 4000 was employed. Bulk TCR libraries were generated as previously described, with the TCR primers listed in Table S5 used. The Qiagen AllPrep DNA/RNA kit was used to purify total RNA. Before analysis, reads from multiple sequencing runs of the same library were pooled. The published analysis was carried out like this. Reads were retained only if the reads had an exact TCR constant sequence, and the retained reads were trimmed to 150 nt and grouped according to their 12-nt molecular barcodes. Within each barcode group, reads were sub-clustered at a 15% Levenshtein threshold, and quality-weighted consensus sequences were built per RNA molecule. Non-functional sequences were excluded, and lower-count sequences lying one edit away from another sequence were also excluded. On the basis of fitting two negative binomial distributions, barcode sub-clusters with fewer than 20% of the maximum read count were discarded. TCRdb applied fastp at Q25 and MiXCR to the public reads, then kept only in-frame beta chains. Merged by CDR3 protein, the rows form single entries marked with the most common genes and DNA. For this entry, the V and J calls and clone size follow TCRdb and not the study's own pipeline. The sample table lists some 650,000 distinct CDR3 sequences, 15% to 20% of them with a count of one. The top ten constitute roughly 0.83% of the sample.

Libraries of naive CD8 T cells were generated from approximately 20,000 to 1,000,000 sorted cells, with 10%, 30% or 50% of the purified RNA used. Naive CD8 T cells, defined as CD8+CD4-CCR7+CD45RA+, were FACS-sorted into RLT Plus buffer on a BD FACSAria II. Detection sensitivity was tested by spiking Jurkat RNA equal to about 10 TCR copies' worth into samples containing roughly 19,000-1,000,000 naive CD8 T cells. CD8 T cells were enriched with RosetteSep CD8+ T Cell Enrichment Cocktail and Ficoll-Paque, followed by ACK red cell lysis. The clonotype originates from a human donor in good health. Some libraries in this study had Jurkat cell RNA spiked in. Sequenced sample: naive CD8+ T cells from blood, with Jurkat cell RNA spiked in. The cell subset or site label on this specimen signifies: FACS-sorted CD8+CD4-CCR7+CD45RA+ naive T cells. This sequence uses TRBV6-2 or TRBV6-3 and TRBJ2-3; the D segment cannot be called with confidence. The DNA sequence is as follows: TGTGCCAGCAGTTACTCCCCTCTTCAATCCGCCCCCCCAGATACGCAGTATTTT. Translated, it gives CASSYSPLQSAPPDTQYF.